This TCR beta chain was recovered during a study of blood T cell repertoires in COVID-19. Overall study context: Acute-phase and convalescent COVID-19 samples originated in the United States, Italy and Spain.

Produced via immunoSEQ multiplex PCR; TCRdb's table is partial and in-frame only. The sample shows about 97,000 clones, around 90% of them seen only once. The CDR3 consists of 14 residues. Per germline, CDR1 GTSNPN and CDR2 SVGIG (reference sequence). The ends lost 4 bases at V and 8 bases at J; junction bases unmatched: 12. The specimen sequenced was peripheral blood. The chain uses TRBV30 and TRBJ2-3, with 7 bases matching TRBD2. This TCR was sampled from a man in his forties or fifties with COVID-19, enrolled during active disease. CDR3 coding DNA: TGTGCCTGGAAATATCGGGGGGAGTTGGGTACGCAGTATTTT. Protein product: CAWKYRGELGTQYF.